This TCR beta chain emerged from a study of blood T cell repertoires in COVID-19 (dated by TCRdb to 2020 to 2021). Regarding the research as a whole: Collaborator samples came from the United States, Italy and Spain and covered acute and convalescent phases of COVID-19. Samples came from the ongoing ImmuneRACE study (first 160 participants) plus 1,254 subjects from 6 global collaborators. Where HLA class I and class II types were available, the types were taken from metadata supplied by the sample provider, not from assay-based typing. Deeply sampled blood TCRbeta repertoires from subjects exposed to, actively infected with, or recovered from COVID-19 were included in the dataset. The repertoires were made available in a free public database intended to serve as a resource for research on the immune response to SARS-CoV-2. A de-identified subject ID, COVID-19 status, age in years and sex were almost always included in the sample metadata. The material from the prospective study consisted of cDNA or gDNA derived from T cells, B-cell-depleted T cells, or PBMCs. What the study reported, not specific to this receptor: The quantity of clinical and demographic metadata differed by source and by participant and was supplied without curation.

TCRbeta CDR3 regions were amplified from genomic DNA by means of the immunoSEQ Assay, a bias-controlled multiplex PCR. For the original study's pipeline: The number of nucleated cells in each sample was estimated by amplification of reference gene primers within the assay. To quantify the absolute abundance of each unique TCRbeta CDR3 rearrangement, sequence reads were collapsed and filtered. For each sample, productive Simpson clonality was calculated as the square root of Simpson's diversity index across productive rearrangements. Sourced from immuneACCESS, this table was stored by TCRdb with only in-frame sequences that have V and J called. A share of the clones is absent; for the studies checked, an unresolved V gene accounts for under half, and the remainder has no known explanation. D and trimming were read from the DNA, whereas the V and J calls and clone size are those reported in that table. This sample comprises 230,000 or so clones, about four fifths of them detected only once. Around 7.9% of the sample goes to the ten largest clones.

Details on this clone: The antigen it recognizes is unknown. Qualities for individual bases were not recorded, and no much larger clone is one base off.

Each collaborating institution followed its own protocols to collect whole blood in K2EDTA tubes. Collaborator samples were shipped for TCRbeta analysis as frozen whole blood, isolated PBMCs, or DNA extracted from either sample type. The germline V gene yields SGHAT for CDR1 and FQNNGV for CDR2. V is cut back by 1 base and J by 0 bases, with 6 bases in the junction unmatched. Counted from cysteine to phenylalanine, this CDR3 has 17 amino acids. Solely the CDR3 DNA is kept, with 51 bases framed from the first base. The source material was peripheral blood. The TCR comes from a man aged 40-55 years with active or convalescent COVID-19. This chain joins TRBV11-2 to TRBJ1-3; 7 middle bases align to TRBD1. The CDR3 protein: CASSLGWDSYSGNTIYF. The DNA sequence is TGTGCCAGCAGCTTAGGTTGGGACAGCTACTCTGGAAACACCATATATTTT.